These 32 T cell receptor beta chains were all obtained from the same sample, sequenced in a study of cytomegalovirus exposure and HLA in healthy donors. Both 60 Vbeta primers and 13 Jbeta primers went into the PCR. TCRdb keeps only in-frame clones here, not all; method: immunoSEQ multiplex PCR. The table includes about 130,000 clones, 70% to 85% detected once. Material for sequencing was PBMCs. The receptor set was obtained from a man between 35 and 55 years old in good health and CMV-seropositive.

The genes are TRBV7-2 and TRBJ2-2, with 10 bases lining up with TRBD2. V was pared by 5 bases and J by 7 bases, with 7 bases of the junction left unmatched. Germline CDR1 SGHTA, CDR2 FQGNSA. This CDR3 has 15 residues. The CDR3 region is CASSQSGRAHGELFF. In DNA form, the CDR3 reads TGTGCCAGCAGCCAAAGCGGGAGGGCCCACGGGGAGCTGTTTTTT.

The rearrangement joins TRBV7-2 to TRBJ2-7; TRBD2 might be the D (5 bases). CDR3 length: 14 amino acids. Trimming shortened V by 2 bases and J by 6 bases, and 14 bases separated the two germline ends. From germline, CDR1 is SGHTA and CDR2 FQGNSA. The CDR3 nucleotides are TGTGCCAGCAGCTTATGGAGGACTGCCCTCGAGCAGTACTTC. Translating gives CASSLWRTALEQYF.

The chain is built from TRBV11-3 and TRBJ2-2; TRBD2 aligns across 13 bases. Per germline, CDR1 SGHNT and CDR2 YENEEA. The CDR3 contains 16 residues. Trimming at V came to 2 bases and at J to 6 bases, leaving 3 bases not matched to a gene. CDR3 residues: CASSLKLAGGPGELFF. CDR3 nucleotide sequence: TGTGCCAGCAGCTTAAAACTAGCGGGAGGGCCCGGGGAGCTGTTTTTT.

On this clone itself: A read error may produce the germline difference seen at one junction end. The chain has TRBV5-1 and TRBJ2-1; possible D gene TRBD2, 6 bases. CDR1 and CDR2 (germline): SGHRS, YFSETQ. The CDR3 extends over 14 amino acids. The CDR3 nucleotides read TGCGCCAGCAGTTTGGGACTGCCTCTCGATGAGCAGTTCTTC. It is translated as CASSLGLPLDEQFF.

The chain uses TRBV5-1 and TRBJ2-5, with 16 nucleotides matching TRBD2. Germline V gene lookup returns CDR1 SGHRS and CDR2 YFSETQ. Unmatched junction bases numbered 4, after V lost 3 bases and J lost 5 bases. CDR3 length: 16 amino acids. The CDR3: CASSSGLAGGSETQYF. CDR3 DNA sequence: TGCGCCAGCAGCTCGGGACTAGCGGGAGGGTCCGAGACCCAGTACTTC.

V and J are TRBV6-4 and TRBJ2-1; 14 nucleotides match TRBD2. The V segment lost 4 bases and the J segment 8 bases; nucleotides outside the gene matches: 7. There are 16 residues in the CDR3. Germline CDR1 MRHNA, CDR2 SNTAGT. The CDR3 spells CASSATGTSGSDEQFF. The DNA for the CDR3 is TGTGCCAGCAGTGCTACCGGGACTAGCGGGAGCGATGAGCAGTTCTTC.

This chain uses TRBV19 with TRBJ1-4; D is undetermined. Germline V lookup: CDR1 LNHDA, CDR2 SQIVND (reference sequence). The CDR3 runs to 15 residues. Trimming took off 4 bases at V and 4 bases at J, with 13 bases between the two ends. CDR3 coding DNA: TGTGCCAGTAGTACCAGGCTTAATATTAATGAAAAACTGTTTTTT. The encoded protein is CASSTRLNINEKLFF.

V and J are TRBV5-4 and TRBJ1-2; D ambiguous. The V gene's germline CDR1 is SGHNT and CDR2 YYREEE (reference sequence). This CDR3 has 16 residues. The germline V and J ends were trimmed by 2 bases and 5 bases, with 19 bases remaining between them. For the CDR3, the DNA is TGTGCCAGCAGCTTCGGCGGGCGCAGACCAGCTTATGGCTACACCTTC. Its translation: CASSFGGRRPAYGYTF. Combining the CDR3 with reference TRBV5-4 and TRBJ1-2 gives the whole variable domain ETGVTQSPTHLIKTRGQQVTLRCSSQSGHNTVSWYQQALGQGPQFIFQYYREEENGRGNFPPRFSGLQFPNYSSELNVNALELDDSALYLCASSFGGRRPAYGYTFGSGTRLTVV.

This clone was recorded only once. The genes are TRBV5-5 and TRBJ2-2; TRBD1 matches at 10 bases. The CDR3 is 16 residues long. V was pared by 2 bases and J by 1 base, with 2 bases of the junction left unmatched. CDR1 and CDR2 (germline): SGHKS, YYEKEE (reference sequence). CDR3 in DNA: TGTGCCAGCAGCTTCGGGACAGGGGTGAACACCGGGGAGCTGTTTTTT. This gives the protein CASSFGTGVNTGELFF.

This chain joins TRBV7-6 and TRBJ2-2; 9 bases match TRBD2. Trimming removed 4 bases from V and 0 bases from J; junction bases left unmatched: 15. Per germline, CDR1 SGHVS and CDR2 FNYEAQ. The CDR3 consists of 20 residues. CDR3 region: CASSSQPGLASFANTGELFF. The CDR3 nucleotides read TGTGCCAGCAGCTCCCAACCGGGACTAGCCTCGTTCGCGAACACCGGGGAGCTGTTTTTT.

The chain couples TRBV6-5 to TRBJ1-3, with TRBD1 matching over 8 bases. CDR1 MNHEY and CDR2 SVGAGI come from the germline V gene. The CDR3 runs to 15 residues. V lost 6 bases and J lost 3; bases outside the gene matches: 7. The CDR3 reads CASSLTGESGNTIYF. The DNA for the CDR3 is TGTGCCAGCAGCTTGACAGGGGAAAGTGGAAACACCATATATTTT.

This clone was detected once. The rearrangement joins TRBV10-3 to TRBJ2-5; tentatively, D is TRBD2 (8 bases). The V end was cut by 5 bases, the J end by 1 base, with 26 bases between. This CDR3 has 19 residues. CDR1 and CDR2 (germline): ENHRY, SYGVKD. This CDR3 reads CAISPSAGTVGLAQETQYF. CDR3 sequence (DNA): TGTGCCATCAGTCCTAGTGCCGGGACAGTTGGACTAGCCCAAGAGACCCAGTACTTC.

This clone has just a few counts. The gene calls are TRBV5-8 and TRBJ1-3; D is unresolved. CDR1 SGHTS and CDR2 YDEGEE come from the germline V gene. The CDR3 consists of 13 residues. Between the trimmed V and J ends, which lost 9 bases and 2 bases, there was a span of 12 bases. CDR3: CATAQAAGNTIYF. In DNA form, the CDR3 reads TGTGCCACCGCCCAGGCTGCTGGAAACACCATATATTTT.

The J gene is TRBJ1-2, the V gene TRBV6-5; 7 bases are shared with TRBD1. J was trimmed by 6 bases and V by 5 bases; bases with no gene match: 6. The CDR3 covers 13 residues. Germline V gives CDR1 MNHEY, CDR2 SVGAGI. CDR3 in DNA: TGTGCCAGCAGTAAGGGGACAGCCCATGGCTACACCTTC. Protein product: CASSKGTAHGYTF.

This chain uses TRBV5-8 with TRBJ1-1; tentatively, D is TRBD1 (6 bases). Trimming left V 4 bases short and J 4 bases short, with 14 bases between. The CDR3 totals 14 residues. Germline V gene lookup returns CDR1 SGHTS and CDR2 YDEGEE. CDR3 protein: CASSIQGKGTEAFF. The CDR3 nucleotides are TGTGCCAGCAGCATTCAGGGGAAAGGCACTGAAGCTTTCTTT.

The chain employs TRBV7-9 and TRBJ2-7; possible D gene TRBD2, 5 bases. With 5 bases removed from V and 2 bases from J, the gap between germline ends came to 10 bases. Germline-derived CDR1 and CDR2 are SEHNR and FQNEAQ (reference sequence). CDR3 length: 13 amino acids. The CDR3 reads CASSREGPYEQYF. Here the CDR3 DNA reads TGTGCCAGCAGCAGAGAGGGCCCCTACGAGCAGTACTTC.

This clone was detected only a few times. This chain connects TRBV11-2 to TRBJ1-1; 9 positions agree with TRBD1. Germline assignment: CDR1 SGHAT and CDR2 FQNNGV. Trimming took 5 bases from V and 0 from J; bases not matched to a gene: 4. This CDR3 is 15 amino acids long. The chain's CDR3 is CASSPRTGVNTEAFF. CDR3 bases: TGTGCCAGCAGCCCTAGGACAGGGGTGAACACTGAAGCTTTCTTT.

V usage is TRBV11-2 and J usage is TRBJ1-2; the match to TRBD1 covers 9 bases. CDR1 is SGHAT and CDR2 is FQNNGV in the germline V gene. The CDR3 extends over 13 amino acids. Trimming cost V 5 bases and J 7 bases; bases outside gene matches: 5. The CDR3: CASSGTGTSGYTF. The CDR3 region has the DNA TGTGCCAGCAGCGGGACAGGGACGTCTGGCTACACCTTC.

This chain links TRBV15 with TRBJ2-3; D is possibly TRBD2 (5 bases). Germline loops: CDR1 LNHNV, CDR2 YYDKDF (reference sequence). Trimming shortened V by 5 bases and J by 4 bases, and 13 bases separated the two germline ends. The CDR3 loop spans 14 amino acids. CDR3 coding DNA: TGTGCCACCAGCCCCCTTATCGGGGCAGATACGCAGTATTTT. Amino acids: CATSPLIGADTQYF.

Only one count was recorded for this clone. The V gene is TRBV7-6, the J gene TRBJ2-7, with no clear D. Trimming cost V 5 bases and J 5 bases, with 13 bases left between them. This CDR3 spans 13 amino acids. Germline CDR1 reads SGHVS; CDR2 reads FNYEAQ. The CDR3 region is CASSASLGNEQYF. In DNA, the CDR3 is TGTGCCAGCAGCGCGTCCCTAGGCAACGAGCAGTACTTC.

The chain couples TRBV5-1 to TRBJ2-1; 8 bases align to TRBD2. The CDR3 runs to 20 residues. After removal of 0 bases from V and 6 bases from J, the junction contained 20 bases not matched to a gene. CDR1 SGHRS and CDR2 YFSETQ come from the germline V gene. The CDR3 DNA sequence: TGCGCCAGCAGCTTGGCCGGAGACGGGACTAGAGGAAGACGGCCCAATGAGCAGTTCTTC. Protein product: CASSLAGDGTRGRRPNEQFF.

J is TRBJ2-5 and V is TRBV7-9, with 7 positions matching TRBD1. TRBJ2-7 explains the end of the DNA better; the J call may be wrong. This CDR3 spans 14 amino acids. Germline CDR1 SEHNR, CDR2 FQNEAQ (reference sequence). In DNA form, the CDR3 reads TGTGCCAGCAGCTTAGTTGGACAGGTTTACGAGCAGTACTTC. Translated, it gives CASSLVGQVYEQYF.

The rearrangement uses TRBV9 and TRBJ2-1, with D unclear. The V gene lost 4 bases and the J gene lost 1 base, with 15 bases spanning the gap. The V gene's germline CDR1 is SGDLS and CDR2 YYNGEE. This CDR3 has 16 amino acids. The CDR3 nucleotides are TGTGCCAGCAGCCCCTACGGCCCAGCGTCCTACAATGAGCAGTTCTTC. It codes for CASSPYGPASYNEQFF. The complete variable domain, with remaining parts taken from reference TRBV9 and TRBJ2-1, reads DSGVTQTPKHLITATGQRVTLRCSPRSGDLSVYWYQQSLDQGLQFLIQYYNGEERAKGNILERFSAQQFPDLHSELNLSSLELGDSALYFCASSPYGPASYNEQFFGPGTRLTVL.

The chain links TRBV19 to TRBJ2-1, with D unresolved. Germline CDR1 LNHDA, CDR2 SQIVND (reference sequence). The CDR3 is made up of 8 amino acids. The CDR3 loop reads CPRNEQFF. In DNA, the CDR3 is TGTCCCCGGAATGAGCAGTTCTTC.

The chain couples TRBV18 to TRBJ2-7; a possible D gene is TRBD2 (5 bases). V was trimmed by 0 bases and J by 8 bases, leaving 14 bases between them. Germline-derived CDR1 and CDR2 are KGHSH and LQKENI. The length of the CDR3 is 14 residues. The CDR3 loop reads CASSPPTSPGKQYF. The DNA of the CDR3 is TGTGCCAGCTCACCACCTACGAGTCCGGGGAAGCAGTACTTC.

This clone appeared a few times. The chain recombines TRBV5-4 with TRBJ2-3; 7 nucleotides match TRBD2. CDR3 size: 19 residues. Germline V gene data show CDR1 as SGHNT and CDR2 as YYREEE (reference sequence). V dropped 0 bases and J dropped 2; count of bases not matched to a gene: 15. CDR3 DNA: TGTGCCAGCAGCTTGGCAGTCCCCTCGGCGGGAGCGTTCACAGATACGCAGTATTTT. This codes for CASSLAVPSAGAFTDTQYF.

In DNA form, the CDR3 reads TGTGCCAGCAGTTCGAGACAGGCCGGCAATGAGCAGTTCTTC. Translation: CASSSRQAGNEQFF. This chain connects TRBV27 to TRBJ2-1; a possible D gene is TRBD1 (6 bases). CDR1 and CDR2 from the germline V gene are MNHEY and SMNVEV (reference sequence). This CDR3 region has 14 residues. V shed 4 bases and J shed 6 bases, with 13 bases lying between them.

The gene calls are TRBV19 and TRBJ2-2; tentatively, D is TRBD2 (5 bases). The germline V and J ends were trimmed by 1 base and 4 bases, with 7 bases remaining between them. The CDR3 sequence is 14 residues long. The germline V gene encodes CDR1 LNHDA and CDR2 SQIVND (reference sequence). The CDR3, as DNA: TGTGCCAGTAGTATAGTAGCGCCCACCGGGGAGCTGTTTTTT. It translates to CASSIVAPTGELFF.

The chain employs TRBV27 and TRBJ1-1; D unclear. The V gene's germline CDR1 is MNHEY and CDR2 SMNVEV (reference sequence). Between the trimmed V and J ends, which lost 3 bases and 0 bases, there was a span of 8 bases. CDR3 length: 14 residues. This chain's CDR3 is CASSFAGMNTEAFF. The CDR3 bases are TGTGCCAGCAGTTTCGCGGGAATGAACACTGAAGCTTTCTTT.

This rearrangement joins TRBV19 to TRBJ2-3; tentatively, D is TRBD1 (5 bases). Per the germline V gene, CDR1 is LNHDA and CDR2 is SQIVND (reference sequence). Trimming cost V 1 base and J 3 bases, with 5 bases left between them. The CDR3 loop spans 13 amino acids. The CDR3 DNA is TGTGCCAGTAGTATAGGGACAACAGATACGCAGTATTTT. Amino acid sequence: CASSIGTTDTQYF.

The rearrangement joins TRBV11-2 to TRBJ2-7; 8 nucleotides match TRBD2. This CDR3 spans 15 amino acids. The germline gives CDR1 SGHAT, CDR2 FQNNGV. The V and J ends lost 4 bases and 4 bases, in that order; junction bases with no gene match: 9. The CDR3 loop reads CASSYGGGKLYEQYF. CDR3 nucleotides: TGTGCCAGCAGCTATGGCGGGGGGAAGTTGTACGAGCAGTACTTC.

V usage is TRBV10-3 and J usage is TRBJ2-6; D is perhaps TRBD1 (6 bases). V lost 4 bases, J lost 0 bases, and 16 bases lay in between. CDR3 size: 18 residues. CDR1 is ENHRY, CDR2 SYGVKD, per germline. The CDR3 sequence: CAISVPGERTSGANVLTF. The DNA of the CDR3 is TGTGCCATCAGTGTTCCAGGGGAGAGGACCTCTGGGGCCAACGTCCTGACTTTC.